This passage covers 17 T cell receptor beta chains from one sample sequenced in a study of radiotherapy plus CTLA-4 blockade in lung cancer. Profiling relied on immunoSEQ multiplex PCR, and the TCRdb table lists in-frame clones only, not all of them. The sample records around 99,000 clones, 85% to 90% being singletons. Material: peripheral blood, obtained from a patient treated with radiotherapy plus ipilimumab. These receptors originate from a human donor with non-small cell lung cancer that progressed on radiotherapy plus ipilimumab.

The V and J genes are TRBV5-1 and TRBJ1-2; D may be TRBD1 (5 bases). Between the trimmed V and J ends, which lost 0 bases and 6 bases, there was a span of 21 bases. CDR1 and CDR2 (germline): SGHRS, YFSETQ. This CDR3 has 17 residues. CDR3 sequence: CASSLGGPQSPPDGYTF. The CDR3 nucleotides are TGCGCCAGCAGCTTGGGGGGACCCCAATCCCCCCCAGATGGCTACACCTTC.

This clone was seen only once. The chain carries TRBV6-5 and TRBJ1-1; a possible D gene is TRBD1 (5 bases). Germline-derived CDR1 and CDR2 are MNHEY and SVGAGI. The V and J ends lost 0 bases and 6 bases respectively, with 14 bases between them. The CDR3 spans 15 residues. In DNA form, the CDR3 reads TGTGCCAGCAGTTACTCGAGCTCCGTGGGGCCTGAAGCTTTCTTT. The encoded protein is CASSYSSSVGPEAFF.

The rearrangement uses TRBV7-8 and TRBJ1-5; D unresolved. The CDR3 loop spans 16 amino acids. In germline, CDR1 is SGHVS, CDR2 FQNEAQ. Trimming left V 1 base short and J 1 base short, with 11 bases between. The CDR3 is CASSLGDWASNQPQHF. The CDR3 bases are TGTGCCAGCAGCTTAGGCGACTGGGCGAGCAATCAGCCCCAGCATTTT.

The rearrangement joins TRBV5-1 to TRBJ1-2; D remains ambiguous. The germline V gene encodes CDR1 SGHRS and CDR2 YFSETQ. The V end lost 0 bases, the J end lost 0 bases, and 9 bases lay between the germline ends. The CDR3 is 15 residues long. The CDR3 DNA sequence: TGCGCCAGCAGCTTGGTTTCGGCAGCTAACTATGGCTACACCTTC. It translates to CASSLVSAANYGYTF. Looking up the rest from reference TRBV5-1 and TRBJ1-2 gives the full variable domain: KAGVTQTPRYLIKTRGQQVTLSCSPISGHRSVSWYQQTPGQGLQFLFEYFSETQRNKGNFPGRFSGRQFSNSRSEMNVSTLELGDSALYLCASSLVSAANYGYTFGSGTRLTVV.

The V gene is TRBV18, the J gene TRBJ2-1; 9 bases are a match to TRBD2. CDR1 KGHSH and CDR2 LQKENI come from the germline V gene. The V gene end was trimmed by 6 bases and the J gene end by 6 bases; junction bases not matched to a gene: 6. The length of the CDR3 is 14 residues. The CDR3 DNA sequence: TGTGCCAGCTCTCAGGGACTAGCTGTCAATGAGCAGTTCTTC. As protein: CASSQGLAVNEQFF.

The J gene is TRBJ2-7, the V gene TRBV28, with D maybe TRBD2 (5 bases). Deletions cut 4 bases from V and 4 bases from J, with 11 bases between. The CDR3 runs to 13 residues. Germline V gene lookup returns CDR1 MDHEN and CDR2 SYDVKM. CDR3 loop: CASSSPGIYEQYF. CDR3 nucleotide sequence: TGTGCCAGCAGTTCCCCCGGGATTTACGAGCAGTACTTC.

The chain uses TRBV18 and TRBJ1-1; no reliable D call. CDR1 is KGHSH, CDR2 LQKENI, per germline. The V gene lost 3 bases and the J gene lost 0 bases, with 14 bases spanning the gap. This CDR3 has 16 amino acids. The CDR3 DNA sequence: TGTGCCAGCTCACCTCTCCATTTCGCGATGAACACTGAAGCTTTCTTT. The encoded protein is CASSPLHFAMNTEAFF.

The V gene is TRBV5-6, the J gene TRBJ2-1; no reliable D call. The CDR3 totals 12 residues. V lost 5 bases and J lost 9, with 12 bases in between. The V gene's germline CDR1 is SGHDT and CDR2 YYEEEE. CDR3 amino acids: CASRNDSVEQFF. CDR3 bases: TGTGCCAGCAGAAATGACTCCGTTGAGCAGTTCTTC.

J is TRBJ2-7 and V is TRBV5-4, with TRBD1 matching 9 bases. There are 15 residues in the CDR3. The germline gives CDR1 SGHNT, CDR2 YYREEE (reference sequence). J lost 2 bases, V lost 6 bases, and 9 bases had no gene match. DNA for the CDR3: TGTGCCAGCACGCCGGGACAGGGAGTACCCTACGAGCAGTACTTC. As protein: CASTPGQGVPYEQYF.

Only one count was recorded for this clone. The gene calls are TRBV5-4 and TRBJ2-1, with D tentatively TRBD1 (6 bases). V lost 4 bases, J lost 4 bases, and 15 bases lay in between. The CDR3 runs 15 residues. CDR1 SGHNT and CDR2 YYREEE come from the germline V gene (reference sequence). CDR3 nucleotide sequence: TGTGCCAGCAGCCTGGGGGCAGGGACATACAATGAGCAGTTCTTC. Protein sequence: CASSLGAGTYNEQFF.

This clone was counted once. CDR3 in amino acids: CASSLDSGRAAGELFF. The CDR3 DNA sequence: TGTGCCAGCAGCTTGGATAGCGGGAGGGCCGCCGGGGAGCTGTTTTTT. This chain uses TRBV5-4 with TRBJ2-2, with 11 nucleotides matching TRBD2. There are 16 residues in the CDR3. Trimming cost V 0 bases and J 6 bases; bases outside gene matches: 4. Looked up from germline, CDR1 is SGHNT and CDR2 is YYREEE (reference sequence).

This chain connects TRBV6-1 to TRBJ1-5, with unresolved D. The ends were cut back, 1 base at V and 1 base at J, with 5 bases in the middle. CDR3 length: 14 amino acids. Germline assignment: CDR1 MNHNS and CDR2 SASEGT. In DNA form, the CDR3 reads TGTGCCAGCAGTGAAGTGTCGAGCAATCAGCCCCAGCATTTT. Protein: CASSEVSSNQPQHF.

The chain has TRBV5-6 and TRBJ2-1, with TRBD2 as a possible D gene (6 bases). The CDR3 length is 16 residues. Germline CDR1 is SGHDT and CDR2 is YYEEEE. V gave up 0 bases and J gave up 7 bases, with 17 bases separating them. The CDR3 here is CASSLGGGFSKNEQFF. CDR3 coding DNA: TGTGCCAGCAGCTTGGGAGGAGGGTTCAGTAAGAATGAGCAGTTCTTC.

The rearrangement links TRBV6-5 to TRBJ2-5, with D unresolved. Per germline, CDR1 MNHEY and CDR2 SVGAGI. Trimming removed 1 base from V and 5 bases from J, with 14 bases in between. The CDR3 loop spans 15 amino acids. The CDR3 spells CASSYFRPTRETQYF. The DNA for the CDR3 is TGTGCCAGCAGTTACTTCCGGCCCACGCGGGAGACCCAGTACTTC.

Only one count was recorded for this clone. This chain uses TRBV19 with TRBJ2-7; D possibly corresponds to TRBD2 (7 bases). CDR1 and CDR2 (germline): LNHDA, SQIVND (reference sequence). Trimming removed 6 bases from V and 3 bases from J, with 18 bases in between. CDR3 length equals 15 residues. CDR3 protein: CASRYAGGGSYEQYF. CDR3 nucleotide sequence: TGTGCCAGTAGGTACGCTGGGGGCGGGAGCTACGAGCAGTACTTC. The full variable domain, completed using reference TRBV19 and TRBJ2-7, is DGGITQSPKYLFRKEGQNVTLSCEQNLNHDAMYWYRQDPGQGLRLIYYSQIVNDFQKGDIAEGYSVSREKKESFPLTVTSAQKNPTAFYLCASRYAGGGSYEQYFGPGTRLTVT.

The chain employs TRBV9 and TRBJ1-3, with TRBD1 as a possible D gene (5 bases). Between the trimmed V and J ends, which lost 0 bases and 0 bases, there was a span of 13 bases. The CDR3 is 17 residues long. Germline CDR1 SGDLS, CDR2 YYNGEE. In nucleotides, the CDR3 is TGTGCCAGCAGCGTAGGGGGCAGGTCCTACTCTGGAAACACCATATATTTT. Translating it yields CASSVGGRSYSGNTIYF.

The J gene is TRBJ1-1, the V gene TRBV5-1; maybe TRBD1 (5 bases). CDR1 and CDR2 (germline): SGHRS, YFSETQ. Between the trimmed V and J ends, which lost 4 bases and 5 bases, there was a span of 15 bases. The CDR3 contains 14 residues. CDR3 in DNA: TGCGCCAGCAGCCCAGGAGGGACTGAAACTGAAGCTTTCTTT. Its protein product is CASSPGGTETEAFF.